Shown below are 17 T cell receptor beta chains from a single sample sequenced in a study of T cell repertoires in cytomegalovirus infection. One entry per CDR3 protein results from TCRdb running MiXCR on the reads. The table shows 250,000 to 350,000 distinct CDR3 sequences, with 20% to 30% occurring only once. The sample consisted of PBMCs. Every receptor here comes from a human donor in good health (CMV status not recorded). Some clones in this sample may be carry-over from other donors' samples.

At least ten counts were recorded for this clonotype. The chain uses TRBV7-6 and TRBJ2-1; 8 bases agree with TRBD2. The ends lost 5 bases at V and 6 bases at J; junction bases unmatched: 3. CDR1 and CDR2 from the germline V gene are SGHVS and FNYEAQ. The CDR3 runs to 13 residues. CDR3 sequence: CASSIGTSNEQFF. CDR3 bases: TGTGCCAGCAGCATCGGGACTAGCAATGAGCAGTTCTTC.

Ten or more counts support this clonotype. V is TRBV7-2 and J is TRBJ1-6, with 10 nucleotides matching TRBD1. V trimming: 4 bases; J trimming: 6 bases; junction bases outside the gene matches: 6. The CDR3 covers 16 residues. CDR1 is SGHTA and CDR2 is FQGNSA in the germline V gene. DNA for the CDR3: TGTGCCAGCAGCTGGGGGGACAGGGGCCCTAATTCACCCCTCCACTTT. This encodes CASSWGDRGPNSPLHF.

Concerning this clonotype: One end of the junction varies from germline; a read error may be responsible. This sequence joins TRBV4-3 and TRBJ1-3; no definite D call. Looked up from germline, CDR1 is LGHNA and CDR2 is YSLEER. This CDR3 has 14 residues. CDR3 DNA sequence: TGCGCCAGCAGCCAAGGAGTCGCTGGAAACGCCATATATTTT. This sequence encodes CASSQGVAGNAIYF.

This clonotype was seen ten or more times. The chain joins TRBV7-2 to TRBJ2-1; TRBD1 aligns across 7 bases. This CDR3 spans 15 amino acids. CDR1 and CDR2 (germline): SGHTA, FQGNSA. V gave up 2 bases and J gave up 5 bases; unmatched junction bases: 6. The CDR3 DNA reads TGTGCCAGCAGCTTATTCTTGGACAGGAACAATGAGCAGTTCTTC. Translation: CASSLFLDRNNEQFF.

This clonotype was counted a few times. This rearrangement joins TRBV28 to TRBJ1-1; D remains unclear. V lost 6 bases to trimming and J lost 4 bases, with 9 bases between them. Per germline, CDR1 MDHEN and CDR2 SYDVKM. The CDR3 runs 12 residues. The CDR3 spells CASRWAATEAFF. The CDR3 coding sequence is TGTGCCAGCAGATGGGCGGCCACTGAAGCTTTCTTT.

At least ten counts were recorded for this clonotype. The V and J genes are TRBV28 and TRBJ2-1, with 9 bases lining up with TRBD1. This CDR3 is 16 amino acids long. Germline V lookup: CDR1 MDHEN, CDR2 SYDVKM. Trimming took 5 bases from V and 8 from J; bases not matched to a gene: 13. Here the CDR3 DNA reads TGTGCCAGCAGTGAGCCGGGACAGGGAATAAGCGATGAGCAGTTCTTC. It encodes CASSEPGQGISDEQFF.

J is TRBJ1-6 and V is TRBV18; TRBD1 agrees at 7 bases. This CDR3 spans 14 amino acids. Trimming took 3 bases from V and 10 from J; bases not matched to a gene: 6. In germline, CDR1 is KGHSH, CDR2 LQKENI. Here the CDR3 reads CASSPERQGSPLHF. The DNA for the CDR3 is TGTGCCAGCTCACCGGAACGACAGGGCTCACCCCTCCACTTT.

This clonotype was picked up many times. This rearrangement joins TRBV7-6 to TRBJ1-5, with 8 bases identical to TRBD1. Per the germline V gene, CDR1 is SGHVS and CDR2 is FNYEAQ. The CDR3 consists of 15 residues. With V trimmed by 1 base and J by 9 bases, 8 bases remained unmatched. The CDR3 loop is CASSLGQGSGGPQHF. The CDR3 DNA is TGTGCCAGCAGCTTAGGACAGGGGAGCGGGGGGCCCCAGCATTTT.

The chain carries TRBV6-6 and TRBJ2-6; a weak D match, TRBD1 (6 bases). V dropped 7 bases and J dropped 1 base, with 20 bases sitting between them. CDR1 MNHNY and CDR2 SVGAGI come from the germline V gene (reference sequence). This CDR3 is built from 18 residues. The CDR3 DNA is TGTGCCAGCACCAACTCTATCGTAACAGGGTCTGGGGCCAACGTCCTGACTTTC. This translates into CASTNSIVTGSGANVLTF.

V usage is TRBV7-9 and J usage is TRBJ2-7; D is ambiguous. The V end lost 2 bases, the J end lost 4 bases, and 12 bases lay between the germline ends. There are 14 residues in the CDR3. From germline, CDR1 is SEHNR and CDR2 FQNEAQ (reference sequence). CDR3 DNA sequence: TGTGCCAGCAGCTTACCCGATATAGTGTACGAGCAGTACTTC. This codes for CASSLPDIVYEQYF. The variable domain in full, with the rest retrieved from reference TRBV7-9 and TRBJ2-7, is DTGVSQNPRHKITKRGQNVTFRCDPISEHNRLYWYRQTLGQGPEFLTYFQNEAQLEKSRLLSDRFSAERPKGSFSTLEIQRTEQGDSAMYLCASSLPDIVYEQYFGPGTRLTVT.

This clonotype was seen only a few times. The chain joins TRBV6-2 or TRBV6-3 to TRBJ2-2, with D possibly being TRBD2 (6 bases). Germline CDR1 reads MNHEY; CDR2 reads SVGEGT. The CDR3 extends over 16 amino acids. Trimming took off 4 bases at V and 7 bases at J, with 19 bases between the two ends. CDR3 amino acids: CASSSGDFVGSGELFF. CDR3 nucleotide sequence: TGTGCCAGCAGTTCGGGGGACTTCGTCGGGAGCGGGGAGCTGTTTTTT.

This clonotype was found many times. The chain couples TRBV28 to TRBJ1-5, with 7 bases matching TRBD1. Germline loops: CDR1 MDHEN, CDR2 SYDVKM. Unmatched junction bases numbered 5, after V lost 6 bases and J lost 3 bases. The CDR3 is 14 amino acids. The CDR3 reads CASSNDRDNQPQHF. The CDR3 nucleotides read TGTGCCAGCAGCAACGACAGGGACAATCAGCCCCAGCATTTT.

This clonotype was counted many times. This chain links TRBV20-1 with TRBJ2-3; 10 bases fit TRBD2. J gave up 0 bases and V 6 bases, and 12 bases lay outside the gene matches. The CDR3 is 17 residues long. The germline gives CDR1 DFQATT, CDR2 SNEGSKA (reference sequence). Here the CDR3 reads CSAQGSLTSGSTDTQYF. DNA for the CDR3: TGCAGTGCCCAGGGCTCCCTGACTAGCGGGAGCACAGATACGCAGTATTTT.

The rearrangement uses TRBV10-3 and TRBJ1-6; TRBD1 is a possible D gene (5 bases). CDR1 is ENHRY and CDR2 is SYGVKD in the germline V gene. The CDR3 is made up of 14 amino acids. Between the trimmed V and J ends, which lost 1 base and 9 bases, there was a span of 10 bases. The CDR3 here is CAISELQDTSPLHF. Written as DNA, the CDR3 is TGTGCCATCAGTGAGTTACAGGACACTTCACCCCTCCACTTT.

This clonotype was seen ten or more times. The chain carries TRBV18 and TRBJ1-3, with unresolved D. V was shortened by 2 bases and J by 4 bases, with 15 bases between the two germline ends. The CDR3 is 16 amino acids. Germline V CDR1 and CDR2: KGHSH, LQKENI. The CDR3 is CASSPIEAHHGNTIYF. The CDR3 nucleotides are TGTGCCAGCTCACCAATAGAGGCGCATCACGGAAACACCATATATTTT. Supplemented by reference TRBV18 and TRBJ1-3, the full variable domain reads NAGVMQNPRHLVRRRGQEARLRCSPMKGHSHVYWYRQLPEEGLKFMVYLQKENIIDESGMPKERFSAEFPKEGPSILRIQQVVRGDSAAYFCASSPIEAHHGNTIYFGEGSWLTVV.

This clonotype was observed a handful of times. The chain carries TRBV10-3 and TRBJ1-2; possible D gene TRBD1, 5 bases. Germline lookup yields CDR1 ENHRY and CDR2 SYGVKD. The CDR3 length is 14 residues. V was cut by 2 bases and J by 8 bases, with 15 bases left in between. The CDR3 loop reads CAISEPGKGYGYTF. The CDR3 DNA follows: TGTGCCATCAGTGAGCCAGGGAAAGGGTACGGCTACACCTTC.

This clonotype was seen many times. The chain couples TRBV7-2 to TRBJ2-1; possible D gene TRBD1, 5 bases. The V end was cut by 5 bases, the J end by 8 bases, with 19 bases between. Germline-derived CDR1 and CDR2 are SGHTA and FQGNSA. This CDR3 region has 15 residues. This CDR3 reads CASSAGQLGLDEQFF. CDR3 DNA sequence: TGTGCCAGCAGCGCAGGGCAGTTGGGTCTCGATGAGCAGTTCTTC.